Shown below are 8 T cell receptor beta chains from a single sample sequenced in a study of blood T cell repertoires in COVID-19. Profiling relied on immunoSEQ multiplex PCR, and the TCRdb table lists in-frame clones only, not all of them. The sample holds 150,000 to 200,000 clones, 81% seen once. Sequencing was carried out using peripheral blood. All receptors derive from a woman of 80 years or more with COVID-19, enrolled during active disease.

This chain connects TRBV7-9 to TRBJ2-5, with 13 nucleotides matching TRBD2. The CDR3 contains 15 residues. V gave up 7 bases and J gave up 2 bases; unmatched junction bases: 4. Per germline, CDR1 SEHNR and CDR2 FQNEAQ (reference sequence). CDR3 residues: CASTMGLAGQETQYF. CDR3 nucleotides: TGTGCCAGCACCATGGGACTAGCGGGGCAAGAGACCCAGTACTTC.

V usage is TRBV5-1 and J usage is TRBJ1-4; 10 bases are shared with TRBD1. CDR3 size: 16 residues. With V trimmed by 4 bases and J by 8 bases, 11 bases remained unmatched. The germline CDR1 and CDR2 sequences are SGHRS and YFSETQ. The CDR3 DNA reads TGCGCCAGCAGCGGGACAGGGGCCAATTTGCCAGAAAAACTGTTTTTT. The encoded protein is CASSGTGANLPEKLFF.

J is TRBJ2-5 and V is TRBV13; 9 bases agree with TRBD1. There are 16 residues in the CDR3. Germline CDR1 PRHDT, CDR2 FYEKMQ (reference sequence). Trimming cost V 5 bases and J 2 bases; bases outside gene matches: 9. In DNA, the CDR3 is TGTGCCAGCAGCCGCCCCGGGACAGGGCTTCAAGAGACCCAGTACTTC. Its protein is CASSRPGTGLQETQYF.

The rearrangement joins TRBV28 to TRBJ1-1, with 7 bases that match TRBD1. The germline gives CDR1 MDHEN, CDR2 SYDVKM. The J segment lost 10 bases and the V segment lost 5 bases, leaving 10 bases of the junction unmatched. CDR3 size: 13 residues. CDR3: CASSTPRQGRAFF. The CDR3, as DNA: TGTGCCAGCAGTACTCCCCGACAGGGCCGAGCTTTCTTT.

This chain uses TRBV9 with TRBJ2-3; 8 positions match TRBD2. V lost 0 bases and J lost 4; bases outside the gene matches: 10. Germline V gene data show CDR1 as SGDLS and CDR2 as YYNGEE. The CDR3 consists of 17 residues. CDR3 protein: CASSVVQGAGEADTQYF. The CDR3 DNA sequence: TGTGCCAGCAGCGTAGTCCAAGGAGCGGGAGAAGCAGATACGCAGTATTTT.

This clone has only one observation. This CDR3 is CASSPLPSSYNEQFF. The CDR3 DNA sequence: TGCGCCAGCAGCCCGCTTCCGAGCTCCTACAATGAGCAGTTCTTC. This chain connects TRBV4-1 to TRBJ2-1; no clear D gene. This CDR3 comprises 15 residues. Trimming shortened V by 4 bases and J by 0 bases, and 10 bases separated the two germline ends. Germline CDR1 reads MGHRA; CDR2 reads YSYEKL.

This clone was picked up a small number of times. The chain uses TRBV5-4 and TRBJ2-3; D unclear. Per the germline V gene, CDR1 is SGHNT and CDR2 is YYREEE (reference sequence). The CDR3 is 12 amino acids. The ends were cut back, 2 bases at V and 4 bases at J, with 5 bases in the middle. The chain's CDR3 is CASSFGSDTQYF. Here the CDR3 DNA reads TGTGCCAGCAGCTTTGGCTCAGATACGCAGTATTTT.

The V gene is TRBV9, the J gene TRBJ1-3, with D tentatively TRBD1 (6 bases). Deletions cut 3 bases from V and 1 base from J, with 26 bases between. Germline CDR1 is SGDLS and CDR2 is YYNGEE. This CDR3 has 20 amino acids. CDR3 DNA sequence: TGTGCCAGCAGCGGACTTGAACAGGGTTTTCCTCTAAGGTCTGGAAACACCATATATTTT. Protein: CASSGLEQGFPLRSGNTIYF.